A single T cell receptor (beta chain) is shown here with its context. Antigen unknown. Some 38,000 genome equivalents of blood DNA were amplified for TRB. TRB was amplified by touch-down multiplex PCR, primer pools A and B combined. TCRdb reprocessed the multiplex PCR reads, keeping one entry per CDR3 protein, no DNA. This repertoire includes 13,000 to 15,000 distinct CDR3 sequences. The data are from a study of T cell clusters in autoimmune cytopenias. Findings and limits, study-wide: TRB repertoire shifts in secondary cytopenia and chronic lymphocytic leukemia mostly reflected lymphoma, not autoimmunity. Compared with active autoimmune hepatitis patients, healthy donors showed approximately 3.3-fold more exclusive TRB clusters. No cluster-lack signature appeared between secondary cytopenia and chronic lymphocytic leukemia patients, apparently due to lymphoma masking. Physiological T cell clusters of healthy donors were apparently absent in primary autoimmune cytopenia patients.

This clonotype was obtained from a human donor with an autoimmune cytopenia or autoimmune hepatitis (not recorded which). The material sequenced was peripheral blood.

This CDR3 reads CASSLSGGNTIYF. The chain carries TRBV27 and TRBJ1-3. The CDR3 is 13 amino acids. Germline V gene data show CDR1 as MNHEY and CDR2 as SMNVEV (reference sequence).